This TCR beta chain was recorded in a study of blood T cell repertoires in COVID-19. Study context: Sample material is recorded as cDNA or gDNA derived from T cells, B-cell-depleted T cells, or PBMCs.

Per the authors' pipeline: Reference gene primer amplification yielded estimated nucleated cell counts. Measured with immunoSEQ multiplex PCR; TCRdb has only the in-frame clones, and not every one. V and J calls and clone size are copied from that table; D and trimming were computed from the DNA. The profile shows 100,000 or so clones, about 91% of them singletons. Germline CDR1 is SGHDT and CDR2 is YYEEEE. The CDR3 loop spans 16 amino acids. With 4 bases clipped from V and 4 bases from J, the junction kept 10 bases outside the gene matches. This receptor was obtained from a man aged 50 to 60 with acute or convalescent COVID-19. The specimen was peripheral blood. The chain couples TRBV5-6 to TRBJ1-5; 8 bases are shared with TRBD1. This CDR3 is CASSISGQVRNQPQHF. The CDR3 DNA is TGTGCCAGCAGCATCTCGGGACAGGTTCGAAATCAGCCCCAGCATTTT.